Listed below are T cell receptor beta chains from one sample, sequenced in a study of control samples from healthy donors and cancer patients. Sequencing used immunoSEQ multiplex PCR; TCRdb keeps in-frame clones, though not all of them. The repertoire includes over 80,000 clones, 79% of them detected once, and over 9.5% sits in the top ten. Input material: blood. These TCRs come from a woman under 40 in good health. Each CDR3 is given with its conserved first and last residue. The D gene is left open where the match is weak. Expanded clones get a size class; other rows say once, few or many, or leave the size out.

NA	TRBV3-1/TRBV3-2	TRBJ1-2	TRBD1	TGTGCCAGCCAAGGGGGCCATGGCTACACCTTC	CASQGGHGYTF
once	TRBV2	TRBJ2-3	TRBD2	TGTGCCAGCAGACCAGCGGGGGGGCTTACAGATACGCAGTATTTT	CASRPAGGLTDTQYF
NA	TRBV2	TRBJ1-3	NA	TGTGCCAGCAGTGGGGTAAGGCCCTCTGGAAACACCATATATTTT	CASSGVRPSGNTIYF
NA	TRBV6-2/TRBV6-3	TRBJ2-3	NA	TGTGCCAGCAGCATTCGCGGGTCGGAAACAGATACGCAGTATTTT	CASSIRGSETDTQYF
NA	TRBV6-5	TRBJ1-3	NA	TGTGCCAGCAGTCACCGGGGGGGCCCCGGAAACACCATATATTTT	CASSHRGGPGNTIYF
NA	TRBV7-2	TRBJ2-1	TRBD1	TGTGCCAGCAGCTTAGTCGCCGGGACAGGGGGGAATGAGCAGTTCTTC	CASSLVAGTGGNEQFF
NA	TRBV6-4	TRBJ2-1	TRBD1	TGTGCCAGGAGACAGGGACCCAATGAGCAGTTCTTC	CARRQGPNEQFF
NA	TRBV6-5	TRBJ1-2	TRBD1	TGTGCCAGCACGAAGGGGGCCGGGGGCTACACCTTC	CASTKGAGGYTF
few	TRBV6-1	TRBJ1-5	NA	TGTGCCAGCAGTGAATCGGCAGCTACAATAAATCAGCCCCAGCATTTT	CASSESAATINQPQHF
NA	TRBV6-2/TRBV6-3	TRBJ2-2	TRBD2	TGTGCCAGCAGTTTCCGTGGACTAGCGGGGACTGGAACCGGGGAGCTGTTTTTT	CASSFRGLAGTGTGELFF
NA	TRBV5-1	TRBJ1-4	TRBD1	TGCGCCAGCAGCAACCGGCAGGGGGGTGATGAAAAACTGTTTTTT	CASSNRQGGDEKLFF
NA	TRBV29-1	TRBJ1-2	NA	TGCAGCGTTGAAGATCCGCGGCAGGCCCACACTAACTATGGCTACACCTTC	CSVEDPRQAHTNYGYTF
NA	TRBV6-1	TRBJ1-5	NA	TGTGCCAGCAGTGAAGCGTTGGCCGCGCCCCAGCATTTT	CASSEALAAPQHF
NA	TRBV27	TRBJ1-3	TRBD1	TGTGCCAGCAGTTCGCGACCGGGACAGGGAAACACCATATATTTT	CASSSRPGQGNTIYF
NA	TRBV6-5	TRBJ2-1	NA	TGTGCCAGCAGTAACAAACAGGGTTGGAATGAGCAGTTCTTC	CASSNKQGWNEQFF
NA	TRBV27	TRBJ1-6	TRBD1	TGTGCCAGCAGTTTCCTCGGACAGGTTGTTTCACCCCTCCACTTT	CASSFLGQVVSPLHF
NA	TRBV5-1	TRBJ2-7	TRBD2	TGCGCCAGCAGCCCCCGGTCAGCGGGGGGCCTTATCTCCTACGAGCAGTACTTC	CASSPRSAGGLISYEQYF
NA	TRBV5-1	TRBJ1-1	NA	TGCGCCAGCCCAAGGGTGTTCAGAGCTTTCTTT	CASPRVFRAFF
NA	TRBV5-4	TRBJ1-4	NA	TGTGCCAGCAGCTTGGGCCCCCGGGCGGCTAATGAAAAACTGTTTTTT	CASSLGPRAANEKLFF
once	TRBV15	TRBJ2-5	TRBD2	TGTGCCACCAGCAGAAGGGAGAGCGGGGACCAAGAGACCCAGTACTTC	CATSRRESGDQETQYF
NA	TRBV19	TRBJ2-1	NA	TGTGCCACTCGTGGAGGGGGAAGGAGGAATGAGCAGTTCTTC	CATRGGGRRNEQFF
NA	TRBV25-1	TRBJ1-1	TRBD1	TGTGCCAGCAGCAGCCTCGGACAGGGGACTGAAGCTTTCTTT	CASSSLGQGTEAFF
once	TRBV3-1/TRBV3-2	TRBJ2-3	NA	TGTGCCAGCAGCCAAGTTACGGGGGGCACAGATACGCAGTATTTT	CASSQVTGGTDTQYF
NA	TRBV29-1	TRBJ1-1	NA	TGCAGCGTTACCGGGGTGGCCAGGGAAGCTTTCTTT	CSVTGVAREAFF